These 20 T cell receptor beta chains originate from one sample sequenced in a study of blood T cells in healthy people across ages. Next came a second PCR, run for roughly 6 to 11 cycles, which used a sample-barcoded 5' primer along with a J-beta primer mix. From the 5' RACE reads, TCRdb called clonotypes with MiXCR, one entry per CDR3 protein. The sample includes 1.5 million to 2 million distinct CDR3 sequences, roughly 52% of them seen just once. The sequenced material came from blood. The source of these receptors is a woman in her forties in good health.

The rearrangement links TRBV11-2 to TRBJ1-6; 7 bases agree with TRBD1. CDR1 is SGHAT, CDR2 FQNNGV, per germline. V trimming: 1 base; J trimming: 7 bases; junction bases outside the gene matches: 10. CDR3 length equals 17 residues. The CDR3: CASSLVLSGTANSPLHF. The CDR3 region has the DNA TGTGCCAGCAGCTTAGTTCTCTCGGGGACAGCAAATTCACCCCTCCACTTT.

This clonotype appeared a few times. The V call is TRBV25-1, the J call TRBJ1-5; D call uncertain. Germline CDR1 reads MGHDK; CDR2 reads SYGVNS. Trimming took 8 bases from V and 6 from J, leaving 8 bases between them. The CDR3 extends over 11 amino acids. The CDR3 sequence: CASSGSQPQHF. The CDR3 DNA follows: TGTGCCAGCTCCGGGTCTCAGCCCCAGCATTTT.

This clonotype was detected a few times. V is TRBV6-5 and J is TRBJ2-7; 9 nucleotides match TRBD1. The trim removed 4 bases at V and 6 bases at J, leaving 10 bases unmatched. Germline V gene lookup returns CDR1 MNHEY and CDR2 SVGAGI. The CDR3 is 15 amino acids. The DNA for the CDR3 is TGTGCCAGCAGTTCAAGCCGGGACAGGGCCGCCGAGCAGTACTTC. Translated, it gives CASSSSRDRAAEQYF.

This chain connects TRBV27 to TRBJ2-1; TRBD1 is a possible D gene (6 bases). V lost 2 bases, J lost 14 bases, and 16 bases lay in between. The CDR3 has 13 residues. Per germline, CDR1 MNHEY and CDR2 SMNVEV (reference sequence). DNA for the CDR3: TGTGCCAGCAGTTTAGGGGGCAGGACAGCCAAGTTCTTC. This gives the protein CASSLGGRTAKFF.

This clonotype was seen a few times. The rearrangement links TRBV5-6 to TRBJ2-7, with 9 bases that match TRBD1. The length of the CDR3 is 15 residues. The ends lost 7 bases at V and 4 bases at J; junction bases unmatched: 12. Germline V gene lookup returns CDR1 SGHDT and CDR2 YYEEEE. Here the CDR3 DNA reads TGTGCCAGCGAAGCCCCGGGGACAGGGCTTTACGAGCAGTACTTC. Translating gives CASEAPGTGLYEQYF.

This clonotype was detected only a few times. V usage is TRBV7-9 and J usage is TRBJ2-7, with 7 bases matching TRBD1. After removal of 7 bases from V and 2 bases from J, the junction contained 8 bases not matched to a gene. Germline V gene lookup returns CDR1 SEHNR and CDR2 FQNEAQ (reference sequence). The CDR3 loop spans 14 amino acids. DNA of the CDR3: TGTGCCAGCATGGGTGGACAGGCTCCCTACGAGCAGTACTTC. It is translated as CASMGGQAPYEQYF.

V usage is TRBV20-1 and J usage is TRBJ1-2; D is possibly TRBD1 (6 bases). Germline V gene sequence: CDR1 DFQATT, CDR2 SNEGSKA (reference sequence). This CDR3 has 14 residues. V lost 0 bases, J lost 7 bases, and 15 bases lay in between. CDR3: CSARDAARGRGYTF. CDR3 DNA sequence: TGCAGTGCTAGAGATGCGGCCAGGGGTCGTGGCTACACCTTC.

The table lists this clonotype with a few counts. V gene TRBV6-2 or TRBV6-3 combines with J gene TRBJ1-5, with TRBD1 as a possible D gene (6 bases). The germline CDR1 and CDR2 sequences are MNHEY and SVGEGT. V lost 6 bases, J lost 5 bases, and 17 bases lay in between. The CDR3 extends over 15 amino acids. The CDR3 DNA is TGTGCCAGCAGCCGAACAACAGGGCTTTATCAGCCCCAGCATTTT. It codes for CASSRTTGLYQPQHF.

This clonotype has only a few counts. The genes are TRBV7-2 and TRBJ2-5; 9 bases align to TRBD1. Trimming took 5 bases from V and 6 from J; bases not matched to a gene: 10. Germline V lookup: CDR1 SGHTA, CDR2 FQGNSA. This CDR3 contains 15 residues. CDR3 DNA sequence: TGTGCCAGCAGCCGCGACAGGGGGGCGGAAAAGACCCAGTACTTC. Translated, it gives CASSRDRGAEKTQYF.

V usage is TRBV4-2 and J usage is TRBJ2-5, with TRBD2 matching over 8 bases. CDR3 length: 16 amino acids. The V and J ends lost 0 bases and 0 bases, in that order; junction bases with no gene match: 3. CDR1 is LGHNA and CDR2 is YNFKEQ in the germline V gene. The CDR3 DNA follows: TGTGCCAGCAGCCAAGAGGGGCGGGGGGACCAAGAGACCCAGTACTTC. Protein product: CASSQEGRGDQETQYF.

The chain is built from TRBV7-2 and TRBJ2-3; TRBD2 aligns across 7 bases. The CDR3 is made up of 17 amino acids. In germline, CDR1 is SGHTA, CDR2 FQGNSA. V was clipped by 6 bases and J by 0 bases; unmatched bases: 12. The chain's CDR3 is CASSWGPAGSSTDTQYF. Here the CDR3 DNA reads TGTGCCAGCAGTTGGGGACCAGCGGGGAGTAGCACAGATACGCAGTATTTT.

This clonotype was recorded a few times. This rearrangement joins TRBV20-1 to TRBJ1-2, with D tentatively TRBD1 (6 bases). With 3 bases removed from V and 1 base from J, the gap between germline ends came to 12 bases. Germline V gene data show CDR1 as DFQATT and CDR2 as SNEGSKA (reference sequence). The CDR3 extends over 14 amino acids. The CDR3 loop is CSARSDRFNYGYTF. The DNA of the CDR3 is TGCAGTGCTAGGAGCGACAGGTTTAACTATGGCTACACCTTC.

As concerns this clonotype: The germline gene is not matched at one end of the junction; a read error may be the cause. The V gene is TRBV6-5, the J gene TRBJ2-7; maybe TRBD1 (5 bases). The CDR3 runs to 14 residues. Germline V lookup: CDR1 MNHEY, CDR2 SVGAGI. CDR3 loop: CAGSRSDSPYEQYF. CDR3 bases: TGTGCCGGCAGTCGATCAGACAGTCCCTACGAGCAGTACTTC.

This clonotype was picked up a small number of times. This chain uses TRBV20-1 with TRBJ2-1; no definite D call. CDR3 length equals 13 residues. The V end lost 3 bases, the J end lost 9 bases, and 15 bases lay between the germline ends. Germline V gene lookup returns CDR1 DFQATT and CDR2 SNEGSKA (reference sequence). The CDR3 protein is CSARLGLLFEQFF. Here the CDR3 DNA reads TGCAGTGCTAGGCTAGGCCTTCTCTTTGAGCAGTTCTTC.

The chain employs TRBV5-4 and TRBJ2-3; D is possibly TRBD1 or TRBD2 (5 bases each). The CDR3 is 24 residues long. Germline values: CDR1 SGHNT, CDR2 YYREEE (reference sequence). V lost 0 bases to trimming and J lost 0 bases, with 35 bases between them. CDR3 nucleotides: TGTGCCAGCAGCTTGGAACTAGTAGGCCTCCAGTCCCGCTGGGGCTTCGCAAGCACAGATACGCAGTATTTT. Protein: CASSLELVGLQSRWGFASTDTQYF. The variable domain in full, completed from reference TRBV5-4 and TRBJ2-3, reads ETGVTQSPTHLIKTRGQQVTLRCSSQSGHNTVSWYQQALGQGPQFIFQYYREEENGRGNFPPRFSGLQFPNYSSELNVNALELDDSALYLCASSLELVGLQSRWGFASTDTQYFGPGTRLTVL.

The CDR3 reads CASSFGSTGYGYTF. The DNA of the CDR3 is TGTGCCAGCAGTTTCGGGTCGACTGGGTATGGCTACACCTTC. This chain joins TRBV28 and TRBJ1-2, with D hard to call. Germline CDR1 is MDHEN and CDR2 is SYDVKM. V was cut by 3 bases and J by 5 bases, with 13 bases left in between. The CDR3 sequence is 14 residues long.

The V call is TRBV11-3, the J call TRBJ1-1; weak D call: TRBD1 (5 bases). CDR3 size: 13 residues. Germline CDR1 and CDR2: SGHNT and YENEEA. The V end lost 4 bases, the J end lost 4 bases, and 10 bases lay between the germline ends. In DNA form, the CDR3 reads TGTGCCAGCAGCTCAAGTGGGGGCACTGAAGCTTTCTTT. It yields the protein CASSSSGGTEAFF.

This clonotype was seen more than once but under ten times. V gene TRBV4-1 combines with J gene TRBJ2-3; no reliable D call. The germline gives CDR1 MGHRA, CDR2 YSYEKL. With 0 bases removed from V and 0 bases from J, the gap between germline ends came to 13 bases. The CDR3 is 17 residues long. CDR3 protein: CASSQDPWSLSTDTQYF. As DNA, the CDR3 is TGCGCCAGCAGCCAAGATCCTTGGAGTCTTAGCACAGATACGCAGTATTTT.

There are a few counts of this clonotype. V gene TRBV28 combines with J gene TRBJ2-1, with D possibly matching TRBD2 (6 bases). V shed 3 bases and J shed 0 bases, with 21 bases lying between them. The CDR3 runs 19 residues. CDR1 is MDHEN, CDR2 SYDVKM, per germline. CDR3 nucleotides: TGTGCCAGCAGTTTTCTGGGGGTTCCTAGCGTTTTCTCCTACAATGAGCAGTTCTTC. It translates to CASSFLGVPSVFSYNEQFF.

The J gene is TRBJ2-3, the V gene TRBV3-1; D remains unclear. The CDR3 contains 16 residues. V dropped 1 base and J dropped 4 bases, with 15 bases sitting between them. The germline gives CDR1 LGHDT, CDR2 YNNKEL (reference sequence). For the CDR3, the DNA is TGTGCCAGCAGCCAAGCGTATTCTAGGACCTCAGATACGCAGTATTTT. It is translated as CASSQAYSRTSDTQYF.